The TCR beta chain described here comes from a study of blood T cell repertoires in COVID-19. For the study at large: Material from acute and convalescent COVID-19 was sourced from the United States, Italy and Spain.

Assay: immunoSEQ multiplex PCR; the TCRdb copy retains only in-frame clones and omits some. The table includes over 200,000 clones, around four fifths detected once. V dropped 3 bases and J dropped 1 base, with 10 bases sitting between them. Germline V gives CDR1 SGHDT, CDR2 YYEEEE. The CDR3 sequence is 15 residues long. Sequencing was carried out using peripheral blood. The chain has TRBV5-6 and TRBJ2-2, with D possibly matching TRBD1 (6 bases). The TCR comes from a man older than 75 with acute or convalescent COVID-19. The CDR3 region is CASSSMDRNTGELFF. The DNA of the CDR3 is TGTGCCAGCAGCTCGATGGACAGGAACACCGGGGAGCTGTTTTTT. Looking up the rest from reference TRBV5-6 and TRBJ2-2 gives the full variable domain: DAGVTQSPTHLIKTRGQQVTLRCSPKSGHDTVSWYQQALGQGPQFIFQYYEEEERQRGNFPDRFSGHQFPNYSSELNVNALLLGDSALYLCASSSMDRNTGELFFGEGSRLTVL.